The entry below describes one T cell receptor (beta chain). Its antigen is unknown. A mixed TRB-A/B primer pool amplified rearranged TRB by multiplex touch-down PCR. A single record per CDR3 protein comes from TCRdb applying MiXCR to the multiplex PCR reads. Of about 7,800 distinct CDR3 sequences in the sample, more than 40% were seen once. TCR beta rearrangements were amplified from peripheral blood genomic DNA. This sample is drawn from a study of T cell repertoires in aging, cancer and after chemotherapy. Study-level points and caveats: Immunological memory after chemotherapy cannot be judged from the repertoire data. Age-matched healthy donors had significantly more diverse, less clonal blood TCR repertoires than untreated cancer patients.

Between the trimmed V and J ends, which lost 5 bases and 8 bases, there was a span of 12 bases. The length of the CDR3 is 13 residues. Germline values: CDR1 SGHNT, CDR2 YENEEA. The sequenced material came from blood. This rearrangement joins TRBV11-3 to TRBJ1-4; D unclear. The receptor's source is a human donor with a solid tumor. CDR3 sequence (DNA): TGTGCCAGCAGCCAAGGACGGACCGAAAAACTGTTTTTT. This translates into CASSQGRTEKLFF.